A single count supports the clone carrying this TCR beta chain. Its antigen is not known. The CDR3 loop spans 19 amino acids. After removal of 1 base from V and 6 bases from J, the junction contained 15 bases not matched to a gene. Germline assignment: CDR1 SGHAT and CDR2 FQDESV (reference sequence). The data belong to a study of T-cell reconstitution after alpha-beta-depleted transplantation in children. TCRbeta library preparation incorporated unique molecular identifiers. TCRdb fed the PCR reads into MiXCR, producing one record per CDR3 protein. The table shows 500,000 to 750,000 distinct CDR3 sequences, with roughly 27% occurring only once. Overall study results and limits: High day-60 TCRbeta diversity in some patients came from surviving recipient T cells and thymic progenitors. The origin of alpha-beta T cells about two months after transplant was reportedly several hundred expanded graft clones. T-cell numbers and diversity one year post-transplant derived largely from freshly generated T cells.

The source was PBMCs, collected before TCRalphabeta/CD19-depleted stem cell transplant. This sequence joins TRBV11-1 and TRBJ2-7, with TRBD2 matching 13 bases. The TCR sequence derives from a boy less than two years old with Wiskott-Aldrich syndrome, due to receive a stem cell transplant. CDR3 in DNA: TGTGCCAGCAGCTTAGGTTTCACCCAAACTAGCGGGAGGGTTTCCGAGCAGTACTTC. Protein product: CASSLGFTQTSGRVSEQYF.